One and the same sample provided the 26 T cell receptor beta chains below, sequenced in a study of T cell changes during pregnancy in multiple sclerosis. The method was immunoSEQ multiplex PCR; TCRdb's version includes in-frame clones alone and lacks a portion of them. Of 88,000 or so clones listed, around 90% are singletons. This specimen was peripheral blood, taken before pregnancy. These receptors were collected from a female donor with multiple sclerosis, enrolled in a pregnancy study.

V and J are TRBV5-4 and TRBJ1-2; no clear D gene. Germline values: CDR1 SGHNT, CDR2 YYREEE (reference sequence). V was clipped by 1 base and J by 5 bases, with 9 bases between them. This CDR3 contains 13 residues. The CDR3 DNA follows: TGTGCCAGCAGCTTGCCAGGTTTTTATGGCTACACCTTC. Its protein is CASSLPGFYGYTF.

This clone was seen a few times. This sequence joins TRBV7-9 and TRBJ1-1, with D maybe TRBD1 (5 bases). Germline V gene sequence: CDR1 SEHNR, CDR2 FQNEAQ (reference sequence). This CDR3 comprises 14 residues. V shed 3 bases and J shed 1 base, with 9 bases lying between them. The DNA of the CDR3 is TGTGCCAGCAGCTTTGTGCAGGGGAACACTGAAGCTTTCTTT. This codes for CASSFVQGNTEAFF.

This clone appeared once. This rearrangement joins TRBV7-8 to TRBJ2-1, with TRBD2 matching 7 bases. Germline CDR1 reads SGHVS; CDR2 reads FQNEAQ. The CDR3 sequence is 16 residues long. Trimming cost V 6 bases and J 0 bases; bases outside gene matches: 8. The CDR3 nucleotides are TGTGCCAGCAGACGTGGGGGGGTCAGCTCCTACAATGAGCAGTTCTTC. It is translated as CASRRGGVSSYNEQFF.

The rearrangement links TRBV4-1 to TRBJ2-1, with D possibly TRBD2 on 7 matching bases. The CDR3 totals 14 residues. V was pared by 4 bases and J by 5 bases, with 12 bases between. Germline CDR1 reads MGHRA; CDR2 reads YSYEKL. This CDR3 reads CASSLGGGHNEQFF. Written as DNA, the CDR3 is TGCGCCAGCAGCCTAGGGGGGGGTCACAATGAGCAGTTCTTC.

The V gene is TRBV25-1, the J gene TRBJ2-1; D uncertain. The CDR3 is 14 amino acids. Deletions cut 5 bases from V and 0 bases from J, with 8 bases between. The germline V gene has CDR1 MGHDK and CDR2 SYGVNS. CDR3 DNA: TGTGCCAGCAGTCATCTATCCTCCTACAATGAGCAGTTCTTC. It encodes CASSHLSSYNEQFF.

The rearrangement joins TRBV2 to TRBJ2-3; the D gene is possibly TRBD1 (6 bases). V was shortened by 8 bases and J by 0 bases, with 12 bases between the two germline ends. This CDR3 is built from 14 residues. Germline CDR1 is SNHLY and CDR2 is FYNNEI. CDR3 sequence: CASVSGQSTDTQYF. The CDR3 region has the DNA TGTGCCAGCGTATCCGGACAGAGCACAGATACGCAGTATTTT.

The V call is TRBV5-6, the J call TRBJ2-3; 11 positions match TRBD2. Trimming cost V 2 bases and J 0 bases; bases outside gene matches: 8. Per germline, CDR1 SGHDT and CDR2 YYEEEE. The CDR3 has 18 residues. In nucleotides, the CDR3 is TGTGCCAGCAGCTTTGTGGCTACTAGCGGGGGCAGCACAGATACGCAGTATTTT. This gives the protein CASSFVATSGGSTDTQYF.

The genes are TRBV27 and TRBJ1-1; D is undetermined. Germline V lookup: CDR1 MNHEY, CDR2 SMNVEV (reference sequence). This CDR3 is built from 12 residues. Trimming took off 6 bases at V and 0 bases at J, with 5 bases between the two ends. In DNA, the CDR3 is TGTGCCAGCAGGGCCCTGAACACTGAAGCTTTCTTT. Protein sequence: CASRALNTEAFF.

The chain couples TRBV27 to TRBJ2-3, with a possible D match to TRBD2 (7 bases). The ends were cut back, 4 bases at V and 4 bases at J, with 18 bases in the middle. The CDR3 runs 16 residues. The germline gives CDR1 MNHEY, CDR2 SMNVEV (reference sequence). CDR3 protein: CASSSGLSGGADTQYF. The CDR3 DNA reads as TGTGCCAGCAGTTCCGGCTTGTCGGGGGGCGCAGATACGCAGTATTTT.

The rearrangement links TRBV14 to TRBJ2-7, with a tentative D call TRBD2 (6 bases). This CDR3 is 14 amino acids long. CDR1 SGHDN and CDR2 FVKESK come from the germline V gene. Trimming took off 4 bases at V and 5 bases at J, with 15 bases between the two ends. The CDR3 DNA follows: TGTGCCAGCAGCCCCCGACTAGGGGATCACGAGCAGTACTTC. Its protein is CASSPRLGDHEQYF.

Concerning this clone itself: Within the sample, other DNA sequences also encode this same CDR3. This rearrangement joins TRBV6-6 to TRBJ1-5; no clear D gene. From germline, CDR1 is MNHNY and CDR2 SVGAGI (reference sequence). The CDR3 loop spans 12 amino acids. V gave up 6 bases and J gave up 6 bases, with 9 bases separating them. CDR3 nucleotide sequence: TGTGCCAGCAGCAGCCGGGGTCAGCCCCAGCATTTT. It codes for CASSSRGQPQHF.

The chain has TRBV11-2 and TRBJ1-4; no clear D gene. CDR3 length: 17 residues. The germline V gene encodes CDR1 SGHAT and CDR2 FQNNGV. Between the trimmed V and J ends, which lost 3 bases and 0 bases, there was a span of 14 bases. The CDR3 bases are TGTGCCAGCAGCTTCTCCAGAGGCCTTGCAACTAATGAAAAACTGTTTTTT. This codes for CASSFSRGLATNEKLFF.

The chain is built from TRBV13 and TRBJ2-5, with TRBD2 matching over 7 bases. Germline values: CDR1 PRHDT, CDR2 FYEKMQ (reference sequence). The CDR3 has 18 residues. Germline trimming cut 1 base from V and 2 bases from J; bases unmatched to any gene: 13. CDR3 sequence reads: CASSLAGGGGTYQETQYF. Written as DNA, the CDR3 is TGTGCCAGCAGCTTAGCGGGCGGGGGTGGGACCTATCAAGAGACCCAGTACTTC. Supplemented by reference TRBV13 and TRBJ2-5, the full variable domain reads AAGVIQSPRHLIKEKRETATLKCYPIPRHDTVYWYQQGPGQDPQFLISFYEKMQSDKGSIPDRFSAQQFSDYHSELNMSSLELGDSALYFCASSLAGGGGTYQETQYFGPGTRLLVL.

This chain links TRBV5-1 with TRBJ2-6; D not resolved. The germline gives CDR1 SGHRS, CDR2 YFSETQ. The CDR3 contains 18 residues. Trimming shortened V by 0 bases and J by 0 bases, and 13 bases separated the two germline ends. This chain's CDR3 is CASSLDISSISGANVLTF. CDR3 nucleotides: TGCGCCAGCAGCTTGGATATCTCCTCTATCTCTGGGGCCAACGTCCTGACTTTC.

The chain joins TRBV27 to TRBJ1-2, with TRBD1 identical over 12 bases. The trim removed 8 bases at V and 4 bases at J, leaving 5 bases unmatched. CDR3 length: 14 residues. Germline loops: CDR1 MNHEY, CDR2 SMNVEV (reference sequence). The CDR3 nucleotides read TGTGCCAGCTCCGGGACAGGGGGCATCTATGGCTACACCTTC. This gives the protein CASSGTGGIYGYTF.

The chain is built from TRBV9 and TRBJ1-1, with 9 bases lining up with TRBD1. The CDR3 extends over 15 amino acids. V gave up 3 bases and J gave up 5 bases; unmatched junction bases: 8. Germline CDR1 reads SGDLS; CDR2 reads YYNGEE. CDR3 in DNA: TGTGCCAGCAGCGCCGGGACAGGGTTGGGGACTGAAGCTTTCTTT. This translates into CASSAGTGLGTEAFF.

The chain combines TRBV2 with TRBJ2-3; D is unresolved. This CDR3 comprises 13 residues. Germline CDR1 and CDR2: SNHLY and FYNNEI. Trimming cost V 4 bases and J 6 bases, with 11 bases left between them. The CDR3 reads CASSGRVRDTQYF. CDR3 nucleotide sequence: TGTGCCAGCAGTGGGAGAGTAAGGGATACGCAGTATTTT.

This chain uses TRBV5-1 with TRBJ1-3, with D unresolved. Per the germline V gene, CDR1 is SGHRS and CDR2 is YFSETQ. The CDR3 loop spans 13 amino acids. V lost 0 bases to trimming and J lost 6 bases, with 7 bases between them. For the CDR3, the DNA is TGCGCCAGCAGCTTGGGGGGAGAAAACACCATATATTTT. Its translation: CASSLGGENTIYF.

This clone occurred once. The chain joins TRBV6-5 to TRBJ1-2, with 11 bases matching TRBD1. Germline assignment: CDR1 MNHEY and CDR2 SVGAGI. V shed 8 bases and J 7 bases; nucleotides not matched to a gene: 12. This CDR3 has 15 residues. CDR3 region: CASLDNTGTGGGYTF. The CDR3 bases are TGTGCCAGCCTAGACAATACCGGGACAGGGGGTGGCTACACCTTC.

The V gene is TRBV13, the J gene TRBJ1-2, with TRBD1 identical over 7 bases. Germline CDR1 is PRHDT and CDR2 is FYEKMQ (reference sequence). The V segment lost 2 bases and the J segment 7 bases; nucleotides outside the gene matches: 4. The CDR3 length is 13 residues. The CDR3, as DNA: TGTGCCAGCAGCTTAACAGGGGCTTTTGGCTACACCTTC. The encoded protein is CASSLTGAFGYTF.

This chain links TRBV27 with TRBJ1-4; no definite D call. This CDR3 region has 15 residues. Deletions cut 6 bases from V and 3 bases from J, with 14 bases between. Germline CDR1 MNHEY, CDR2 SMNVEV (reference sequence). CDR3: CASSQREAANEKLFF. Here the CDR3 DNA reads TGTGCCAGCAGCCAGAGGGAGGCGGCTAATGAAAAACTGTTTTTT.

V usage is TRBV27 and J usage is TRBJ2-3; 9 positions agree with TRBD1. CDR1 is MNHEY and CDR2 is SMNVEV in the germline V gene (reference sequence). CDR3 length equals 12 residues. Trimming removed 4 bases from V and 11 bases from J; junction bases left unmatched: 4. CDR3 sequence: CASSYGQGRQYF. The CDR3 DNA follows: TGTGCCAGCAGTTACGGACAGGGGAGGCAGTATTTT.

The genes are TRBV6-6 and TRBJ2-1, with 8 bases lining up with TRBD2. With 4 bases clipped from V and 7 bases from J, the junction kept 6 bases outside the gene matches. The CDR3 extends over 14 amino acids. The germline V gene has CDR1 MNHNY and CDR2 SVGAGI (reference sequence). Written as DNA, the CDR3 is TGTGCCAGCAGTTCCGGGGGGGGCGGAAATGAGCAGTTCTTC. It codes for CASSSGGGGNEQFF.

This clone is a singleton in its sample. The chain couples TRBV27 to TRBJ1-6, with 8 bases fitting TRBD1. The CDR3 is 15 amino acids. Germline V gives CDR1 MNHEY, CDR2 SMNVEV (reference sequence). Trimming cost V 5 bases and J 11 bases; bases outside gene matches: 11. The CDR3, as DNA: TGTGCCAGCAGTCCCGACAGGGGTCTAGGGACACCCCTCCACTTT. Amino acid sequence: CASSPDRGLGTPLHF.

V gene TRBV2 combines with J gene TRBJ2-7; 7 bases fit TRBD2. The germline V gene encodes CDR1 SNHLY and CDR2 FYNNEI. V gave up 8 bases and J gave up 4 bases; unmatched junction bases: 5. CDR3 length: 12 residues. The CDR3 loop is CASVLAAYEQYF. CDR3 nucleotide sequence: TGTGCCAGCGTCCTAGCGGCGTACGAGCAGTACTTC. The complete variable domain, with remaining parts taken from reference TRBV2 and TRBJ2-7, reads EPEVTQTPSHQVTQMGQEVILRCVPISNHLYFYWYRQILGQKVEFLVSFYNNEISEKSEIFDDQFSVERPDGSNFTLKIRSTKLEDSAMYFCASVLAAYEQYFGPGTRLTVT.

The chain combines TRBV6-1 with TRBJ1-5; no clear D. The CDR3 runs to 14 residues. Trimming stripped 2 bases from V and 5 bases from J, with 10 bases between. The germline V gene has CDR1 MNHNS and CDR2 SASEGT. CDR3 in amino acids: CASSETLSDQPQHF. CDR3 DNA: TGTGCCAGCAGTGAAACCCTCTCAGATCAGCCCCAGCATTTT.